The 10 T cell receptor beta chains in this list originate from one sample, sequenced in a study of beta chain features in type 1 diabetes. Study-wide findings and caveats: TCRB CDR3 length was moderately but significantly reduced in all four CD4+ subsets of Type 1 diabetes patients.

Expressed TCRB transcripts were sequenced after all isolated RNA was converted to cDNA. Some clones are missing from TCRdb's copy, which holds only in-frame ones; the method was immunoSEQ multiplex PCR. The top ten clones hold 0.7% of a sample with 160,000 or so clones, roughly 9% of them seen once. Their target antigens are unknown. Material: central memory CD4+ T cells from blood. Every receptor here comes from a woman aged 25 to 39 with type 1 diabetes.

The rearrangement links TRBV29-1 to TRBJ2-3; 7 bases are a match to TRBD1. CDR1 is SQVTM and CDR2 is ANQGSEA in the germline V gene. This CDR3 is 14 amino acids long. Trimming removed 5 bases from V and 0 bases from J; junction bases left unmatched: 5. The CDR3 reads CSVTGTASTDTQYF. DNA of the CDR3: TGCAGCGTTACCGGGACAGCTAGCACAGATACGCAGTATTTT.

This chain joins TRBV18 and TRBJ2-2; D possibly corresponds to TRBD2 (5 bases). The CDR3 has 15 amino acids. CDR1 is KGHSH, CDR2 LQKENI, per germline. Trimming left V 3 bases short and J 3 bases short, with 11 bases between. CDR3 bases: TGTGCCAGCTCACCGAGTCAGGAGGACACCGGGGAGCTGTTTTTT. Protein sequence: CASSPSQEDTGELFF. Full variable domain (missing parts from reference TRBV18 and TRBJ2-2): NAGVMQNPRHLVRRRGQEARLRCSPMKGHSHVYWYRQLPEEGLKFMVYLQKENIIDESGMPKERFSAEFPKEGPSILRIQQVVRGDSAAYFCASSPSQEDTGELFFGEGSRLTVL.

This clone has more than one count but fewer than ten. The chain links TRBV5-1 to TRBJ2-6; D is possibly TRBD1 (5 bases). This CDR3 spans 17 amino acids. The V gene lost 0 bases and the J gene lost 2 bases, with 12 bases spanning the gap. CDR1 is SGHRS, CDR2 YFSETQ, per germline. The CDR3 here is CASSLAGRATGANVLTF. The CDR3 nucleotides are TGCGCCAGCAGCTTGGCGGGCAGGGCAACTGGGGCCAACGTCCTGACTTTC.

V is TRBV5-1 and J is TRBJ2-7, with 10 bases identical to TRBD2. The germline gives CDR1 SGHRS, CDR2 YFSETQ. The ends lost 2 bases at V and 3 bases at J; junction bases unmatched: 5. This CDR3 spans 15 amino acids. CDR3 in amino acids: CASSFTSGTIYEQYF. DNA of the CDR3: TGCGCCAGCAGCTTCACTAGCGGGACCATCTACGAGCAGTACTTC.

This sequence joins TRBV29-1 and TRBJ2-1, with 11 bases that match TRBD2. The CDR3 is 14 residues long. CDR1 is SQVTM, CDR2 ANQGSEA, per germline. The ends lost 1 base at V and 8 bases at J; junction bases unmatched: 4. CDR3: CSVEGSGRVDEQFF. DNA for the CDR3: TGCAGCGTTGAAGGTAGCGGGAGGGTCGATGAGCAGTTCTTC.

CDR3 sequence reads: CASSEGAPLNIQYF. CDR3 nucleotide sequence: TGTGCCAGCAGTGAAGGGGCGCCACTTAACATTCAGTACTTC. The rearrangement uses TRBV6-5 and TRBJ2-4; tentatively, D is TRBD1 (5 bases). CDR3 length: 14 amino acids. V was cut by 5 bases and J by 7 bases, with 15 bases left in between. The germline gives CDR1 MNHEY, CDR2 SVGAGI.

This clone was seen a handful of times. This chain connects TRBV9 to TRBJ1-2; possibly TRBD1 for D (6 bases). The germline CDR1 and CDR2 sequences are SGDLS and YYNGEE. Deletions cut 0 bases from V and 6 bases from J, with 15 bases between. The CDR3 totals 15 residues. This CDR3 reads CASSVGRGKGDGYTF. CDR3 in DNA: TGTGCCAGCAGCGTAGGGCGCGGAAAGGGGGATGGCTACACCTTC.

This clone was observed a few times. The CDR3, as DNA: TGTGCCAGCGGGGGCCTTCAGACAGGGGGGGATGGCTACACCTTC. This encodes CASGGLQTGGDGYTF. The chain couples TRBV2 to TRBJ1-2; 9 nucleotides match TRBD1. Trimming at V came to 8 bases and at J to 6 bases, leaving 13 bases not matched to a gene. There are 15 residues in the CDR3. CDR1 is SNHLY and CDR2 is FYNNEI in the germline V gene.

In its sample, this clone was seen a few times. This chain joins TRBV20-1 and TRBJ1-3; the D is unclear. CDR1 is DFQATT and CDR2 is SNEGSKA in the germline V gene (reference sequence). V was pared by 5 bases and J by 4 bases, with 6 bases between. The CDR3 runs to 11 residues. The DNA of the CDR3 is TGCAGTGCTCGCGGGGGAAACACCATATATTTT. It encodes CSARGGNTIYF.

The V gene is TRBV18, the J gene TRBJ1-2; 8 bases line up with TRBD1. CDR3 size: 17 residues. The germline V gene encodes CDR1 KGHSH and CDR2 LQKENI. V shed 3 bases and J 1 base; nucleotides not matched to a gene: 10. CDR3 residues: CASSPRTGPPLNYGYTF. CDR3 sequence (DNA): TGTGCCAGCTCACCGCGGACAGGGCCACCACTTAACTATGGCTACACCTTC.